This T cell receptor (beta chain) was documented in a study of PD-1 blockade in classical Hodgkin lymphoma. Study findings and constraints: Healthy donors reportedly exceeded newly diagnosed patients in baseline TCR diversity.

In germline, CDR1 is KGHSH, CDR2 LQKENI. CDR3 size: 13 residues. Trimming took off 1 base at V and 0 bases at J, with 4 bases between the two ends. Concerning this clone itself: Antigen unknown.

Here immunoSEQ multiplex PCR was the method, and the copy in TCRdb shows in-frame clones only, minus some. The sample lists about 100,000 clones; around 89% were seen once. Relapse was seen in all patients after autologous stem cell transplantation, and brentuximab vedotin exposure was variable. Relapsed/refractory classical Hodgkin lymphoma patients had complete, partial or progressive responses. The sequence derives from a human donor with classical Hodgkin lymphoma. The sequences come from peripheral blood mononuclear cells (PBMCs), collected before the second cycle of nivolumab. This chain connects TRBV18 to TRBJ2-7; D not certain. DNA for the CDR3: TGTGCCAGCTCACCACAAAGCTCCTACGAGCAGTACTTC. Translated: CASSPQSSYEQYF. Full variable domain (remainder filled in from reference TRBV18 and TRBJ2-7): NAGVMQNPRHLVRRRGQEARLRCSPMKGHSHVYWYRQLPEEGLKFMVYLQKENIIDESGMPKERFSAEFPKEGPSILRIQQVVRGDSAAYFCASSPQSSYEQYFGPGTRLTVT.